The 29 T cell receptor beta chains given below trace back to one sample, sequenced in a study of OX40 agonist ivuxolimab in advanced cancers. Produced via immunoSEQ multiplex PCR; TCRdb's table is partial and in-frame only. Here the sample spans tens of thousands of clones, approximately 83% being singletons. The sequenced sample was CD4+ or CD8+ T cells sorted from blood, obtained in a trial of the OX40 agonist ivuxolimab. The receptors were gathered from an adult with an advanced solid tumor such as melanoma, head and neck, liver or kidney cancer.

This clone rates as medium-sized. The chain combines TRBV5-1 with TRBJ2-1; D is perhaps TRBD1 or TRBD2 (5 bases each). V lost 0 bases and J 8 bases, leaving 15 bases between the germline ends. CDR1 is SGHRS and CDR2 is YFSETQ in the germline V gene. CDR3 length equals 15 residues. In nucleotides, the CDR3 is TGCGCCAGCAGCTTGGCCATGGGACCAAGGGATGAGCAGTTCTTC. Translating gives CASSLAMGPRDEQFF.

Only a few counts were recorded for this clone. V is TRBV19 and J is TRBJ2-1; D gene ambiguous. Germline CDR1 reads LNHDA; CDR2 reads SQIVND (reference sequence). CDR3 size: 13 residues. Trimming removed 6 bases at V and 7 bases at J, with 13 bases between. The CDR3 spells CASRSLPGNEQFF. The CDR3 nucleotides read TGTGCCAGTAGGAGTCTCCCCGGTAATGAGCAGTTCTTC. Full variable domain (outside the CDR3, taken from reference TRBV19 and TRBJ2-1): DGGITQSPKYLFRKEGQNVTLSCEQNLNHDAMYWYRQDPGQGLRLIYYSQIVNDFQKGDIAEGYSVSREKKESFPLTVTSAQKNPTAFYLCASRSLPGNEQFFGPGTRLTVL.

This sequence joins TRBV27 and TRBJ1-1, with TRBD1 as a possible D gene (5 bases). The CDR3 is 10 amino acids. CDR1 and CDR2 from the germline V gene are MNHEY and SMNVEV (reference sequence). The CDR3 nucleotides read TGTGCAGCAGGGTTTCAGGAAGCTTTCTTT. Its translation: CAAGFQEAFF.

CDR3 DNA: TGTGCCAGCAGTCTGAGACAGGGCCTACAAGAGACCCAGTACTTC. It specifies CASSLRQGLQETQYF. The rearrangement joins TRBV27 to TRBJ2-5; 7 bases fit TRBD1. This CDR3 contains 15 residues. V lost 5 bases, J lost 2 bases, and 8 bases stayed unmatched. Germline lookup yields CDR1 MNHEY and CDR2 SMNVEV (reference sequence).

The CDR3, as DNA: TGTGCCAGCTCACCAACTAACTCCGGCCGAGAGACCCAGTACTTC. It translates to CASSPTNSGRETQYF. This chain connects TRBV18 to TRBJ2-5, with D unclear. The CDR3 length is 15 residues. Per the germline V gene, CDR1 is KGHSH and CDR2 is LQKENI. V lost 2 bases and J lost 4, with 14 bases in between.

V and J are TRBV27 and TRBJ2-7, with 7 bases fitting TRBD1. Germline V gives CDR1 MNHEY, CDR2 SMNVEV (reference sequence). After removal of 5 bases from V and 2 bases from J, the junction contained 9 bases not matched to a gene. The CDR3 loop spans 15 amino acids. CDR3 sequence reads: CASSLVRDRTYEQYF. The CDR3, as DNA: TGTGCCAGCAGTCTAGTCCGGGACAGAACCTACGAGCAGTACTTC.

This clone was recorded only once. This chain uses TRBV18 with TRBJ2-7; D possibly corresponds to TRBD2 (5 bases). CDR3 length equals 12 residues. V dropped 3 bases and J dropped 6 bases, with 9 bases sitting between them. Per germline, CDR1 KGHSH and CDR2 LQKENI. CDR3 coding DNA: TGTGCCAGCTCACCCGAGGGCAGCGAGCAGTACTTC. The encoded protein is CASSPEGSEQYF. Full variable domain (remainder filled in from reference TRBV18 and TRBJ2-7): NAGVMQNPRHLVRRRGQEARLRCSPMKGHSHVYWYRQLPEEGLKFMVYLQKENIIDESGMPKERFSAEFPKEGPSILRIQQVVRGDSAAYFCASSPEGSEQYFGPGTRLTVT.

The chain recombines TRBV5-1 with TRBJ1-6; D perhaps matches TRBD1 (6 bases). From germline, CDR1 is SGHRS and CDR2 YFSETQ. V was pared by 1 base and J by 10 bases, with 12 bases between. The length of the CDR3 is 14 residues. CDR3 loop: CASSLNEGDSPLHF. The CDR3 DNA sequence: TGCGCCAGCAGCTTGAATGAGGGGGACTCACCCCTCCACTTT.

The chain combines TRBV19 with TRBJ2-6; D gene uncertain. Germline CDR1 LNHDA, CDR2 SQIVND (reference sequence). Trimming cost V 3 bases and J 1 base, with 7 bases left between them. This CDR3 comprises 15 residues. The chain's CDR3 is CASSIGSSGANVLTF. For the CDR3, the DNA is TGTGCCAGTAGTATCGGTTCTTCTGGGGCCAACGTCCTGACTTTC.

The chain links TRBV27 to TRBJ2-7, with D possibly TRBD1 on 6 matching bases. Germline CDR1 reads MNHEY; CDR2 reads SMNVEV (reference sequence). V was clipped by 6 bases and J by 6 bases, with 18 bases between them. The CDR3 spans 14 residues. The CDR3 nucleotides read TGTGCCAGCAGCCACACACAGGGATTTGCCGAGCAGTACTTC. Its translation is CASSHTQGFAEQYF.

The chain recombines TRBV7-9 with TRBJ2-1; D remains ambiguous. V was pared by 5 bases and J by 8 bases, with 10 bases between. Germline CDR1 and CDR2: SEHNR and FQNEAQ (reference sequence). The CDR3 is made up of 12 amino acids. CDR3 in DNA: TGTGCCAGCAGCGACGAGTTGGATGAGCAGTTCTTC. Translating it yields CASSDELDEQFF.

The chain links TRBV6-1 to TRBJ2-5, with TRBD1 as a possible D gene (5 bases). The CDR3 consists of 15 residues. Between the trimmed V and J ends, which lost 3 bases and 3 bases, there was a span of 14 bases. Germline CDR1 reads MNHNS; CDR2 reads SASEGT. The CDR3 sequence: CASSDPPAGKETQYF. In DNA form, the CDR3 reads TGTGCCAGCAGTGACCCACCCGCAGGGAAAGAGACCCAGTACTTC.

This rearrangement joins TRBV28 to TRBJ1-4, with D perhaps TRBD1 (5 bases). The V gene's germline CDR1 is MDHEN and CDR2 SYDVKM. The CDR3 totals 14 residues. Between the trimmed V and J ends, which lost 6 bases and 5 bases, there was a span of 13 bases. CDR3 region: CASSRVVLNEKLFF. The CDR3 DNA follows: TGTGCCAGCAGCAGGGTGGTTCTCAATGAAAAACTGTTTTTT.

A note on this clone: The sample contains more than one DNA sequence encoding this CDR3. The chain carries TRBV6-1 and TRBJ2-7; D gene unclear. With 3 bases removed from V and 3 bases from J, the gap between germline ends came to 0 bases. The CDR3 sequence is 10 residues long. Per germline, CDR1 MNHNS and CDR2 SASEGT. This CDR3 reads CASSDYEQYF. CDR3 DNA sequence: TGTGCCAGCAGTGACTACGAGCAGTACTTC.

The V gene is TRBV28, the J gene TRBJ1-4; unclear D gene. There are 14 residues in the CDR3. Between the trimmed V and J ends, which lost 2 bases and 9 bases, there was a span of 13 bases. Germline values: CDR1 MDHEN, CDR2 SYDVKM. In nucleotides, the CDR3 is TGTGCCAGCAGTTTACCCGGCAACCAAAAAAAACTGTTTTTT. It encodes CASSLPGNQKKLFF.

The chain is built from TRBV7-8 and TRBJ2-7; possibly TRBD1 for D (6 bases). Per the germline V gene, CDR1 is SGHVS and CDR2 is FQNEAQ. CDR3 length: 13 amino acids. V dropped 4 bases and J dropped 5 bases, with 12 bases sitting between them. The CDR3, as DNA: TGTGCCAGCAGCTCGAACAGGGCAAACGAGCAGTACTTC. It specifies CASSSNRANEQYF. Full variable domain (outside the CDR3, taken from reference TRBV7-8 and TRBJ2-7): GAGVSQSPRYKVAKRGQDVALRCDPISGHVSLFWYQQALGQGPEFLTYFQNEAQLDKSGLPSDRFFAERPEGSVSTLKIQRTQQEDSAVYLCASSSNRANEQYFGPGTRLTVT.

This chain joins TRBV29-1 and TRBJ2-7; a possible D gene is TRBD2 (6 bases). The CDR3 runs to 13 residues. Germline V lookup: CDR1 SQVTM, CDR2 ANQGSEA. Trimming took 6 bases from V and 3 from J, leaving 15 bases between them. This CDR3 is CSVQRAEYYEQYF. DNA for the CDR3: TGCAGCGTCCAGCGGGCGGAATACTACGAGCAGTACTTC.

The chain combines TRBV6-5 with TRBJ2-1, with 10 bases lining up with TRBD1. V shed 5 bases, J shed 6 bases, and the junction held 4 bases outside the gene matches. This CDR3 comprises 14 residues. From germline, CDR1 is MNHEY and CDR2 SVGAGI. The CDR3 DNA follows: TGTGCCAGCAGTGCGGGGACAGGGGTCAATGAGCAGTTCTTC. It yields the protein CASSAGTGVNEQFF.

In this sample, this clone turned up once. The chain joins TRBV7-9 to TRBJ1-4; TRBD1 is a possible D gene (5 bases). Germline V gene data show CDR1 as SEHNR and CDR2 as FQNEAQ (reference sequence). This CDR3 has 14 amino acids. V lost 5 bases and J 8 bases, leaving 15 bases between the germline ends. The CDR3 region has the DNA TGTGCCAGCAGCCTTTCCGGTTACAGGGAAAAACTGTTTTTT. Amino acids: CASSLSGYREKLFF.

CDR3 sequence reads: CASSLAPGGPGTDTQYF. The DNA of the CDR3 is TGCGCCAGCAGCTTGGCCCCAGGGGGCCCGGGCACAGATACGCAGTATTTT. The rearrangement joins TRBV5-1 to TRBJ2-3; 8 nucleotides align to TRBD1. The CDR3 sequence is 17 residues long. The trim removed 0 bases at V and 1 base at J, leaving 7 bases unmatched. CDR1 and CDR2 from the germline V gene are SGHRS and YFSETQ.

This clone was observed once. The rearrangement links TRBV4-2 to TRBJ2-5, with TRBD2 as a possible D gene (6 bases). The V and J ends lost 3 bases and 4 bases respectively, with 15 bases between them. The CDR3 extends over 15 amino acids. Germline CDR1 and CDR2: LGHNA and YNFKEQ. The CDR3 DNA follows: TGTGCCAGCAGCCAGGCCGCGACTAGGACAGAGACCCAGTACTTC. This translates into CASSQAATRTETQYF.

The genes are TRBV27 and TRBJ2-4; 9 nucleotides align to TRBD1. V lost 6 bases, J lost 2 bases, and 8 bases stayed unmatched. In germline, CDR1 is MNHEY, CDR2 SMNVEV (reference sequence). The CDR3 runs 16 residues. CDR3 nucleotides: TGTGCCAGCAGGCCGGGACAGGGTTTAACCAAAAACATTCAGTACTTC. Translation gives CASRPGQGLTKNIQYF.

This clone came up a few times. The chain carries TRBV27 and TRBJ2-6, with unresolved D. V was clipped by 2 bases and J by 0 bases, with 5 bases between them. This CDR3 region has 15 residues. Germline V gene lookup returns CDR1 MNHEY and CDR2 SMNVEV (reference sequence). CDR3 nucleotides: TGTGCCAGCAGTTTAAGCCTCTCTGGGGCCAACGTCCTGACTTTC. This translates into CASSLSLSGANVLTF. The whole variable domain, remainder taken from reference TRBV27 and TRBJ2-6, is EAQVTQNPRYLITVTGKKLTVTCSQNMNHEYMSWYRQDPGLGLRQIYYSMNVEVTDKGDVPEGYKVSRKEKRNFPLILESPSPNQTSLYFCASSLSLSGANVLTFGAGSRLTVL.

The chain links TRBV5-6 to TRBJ1-4, with D unclear. CDR1 and CDR2 from the germline V gene are SGHDT and YYEEEE. This CDR3 is built from 14 residues. V shed 1 base and J shed 4 bases, with 8 bases lying between them. CDR3 region: CASSLWPSNEKLFF. CDR3 coding DNA: TGTGCCAGCAGCTTGTGGCCGAGTAATGAAAAACTGTTTTTT.

The chain is built from TRBV7-9 and TRBJ1-4; no reliable D call. Germline CDR1 reads SEHNR; CDR2 reads FQNEAQ (reference sequence). The CDR3 sequence is 14 residues long. Trimming left V 3 bases short and J 5 bases short, with 10 bases between. The CDR3 reads CASSFGQENEKLFF. The CDR3 DNA reads as TGTGCCAGCAGCTTCGGGCAAGAGAATGAAAAACTGTTTTTT.

The CDR3 protein is CASSLQGDIEAFF. CDR3 coding DNA: TGTGCCAGCAGCTTACAGGGGGACATTGAAGCTTTCTTT. V gene TRBV7-9 combines with J gene TRBJ1-1, with TRBD1 identical over 7 bases. This CDR3 region has 13 residues. Germline V gives CDR1 SEHNR, CDR2 FQNEAQ (reference sequence). Trimming took 2 bases from V and 7 from J; bases not matched to a gene: 4.

The chain has TRBV6-1 and TRBJ2-2; no firm D call. Germline assignment: CDR1 MNHNS and CDR2 SASEGT. The CDR3 covers 11 residues. Trimming took 5 bases from V and 7 from J, leaving 5 bases between them. CDR3 protein: CASSSGGELFF. The CDR3 nucleotides read TGTGCCAGCAGTTCCGGCGGGGAGCTGTTTTTT.

The rearrangement links TRBV28 to TRBJ1-1; D possibly corresponds to TRBD1 (6 bases). Germline lookup yields CDR1 MDHEN and CDR2 SYDVKM. V gave up 6 bases and J gave up 1 base, with 12 bases separating them. The CDR3 is made up of 14 amino acids. CDR3 in amino acids: CASSSPRGNTEAFF. For the CDR3, the DNA is TGTGCCAGCAGCTCCCCCAGGGGGAACACTGAAGCTTTCTTT.

V is TRBV21-1 and J is TRBJ2-7; TRBD1 is the table's D call, not checked against the DNA. TRBV21-1 is a pseudogene segment. The CDR3 totals 16 residues. The CDR3 spells CASSAGTGCLLYEQYV. The CDR3, as DNA: TGTGCCAGCAGCGCCGGGACAGGGTGTCTTCTCTACGAGCAGTACGTC.